These 30 T cell receptor beta chains originate from one sample sequenced in a study of CD8 T cells in Susac syndrome. A quantity of about 0.5 to 1 ug RNA underwent reverse transcription using random hexamers. TCRdb redid the calling of the immunoSEQ multiplex PCR reads with MiXCR, one entry per CDR3 protein. The table has about 140,000 distinct CDR3 sequences, roughly 95% seen once. The sequencing sample was made of CD4+ T cells from PBMCs. The source is a human donor in good health.

This clonotype was counted only a few times. The chain has TRBV5-6 and TRBJ2-2; no clear D gene. The CDR3 spans 13 residues. V gave up 0 bases and J gave up 6 bases, with 6 bases separating them. Germline values: CDR1 SGHDT, CDR2 YYEEEE. The CDR3 loop is CASSLAGPGELFF. CDR3 DNA sequence: TGTGCCAGCAGCTTGGCAGGACCCGGGGAGCTGTTTTTT.

This chain connects TRBV29-1 to TRBJ2-1, with 10 bases matching TRBD2. The V gene end was trimmed by 3 bases and the J gene end by 9 bases; junction bases not matched to a gene: 5. This CDR3 region has 13 residues. Germline CDR1 SQVTM, CDR2 ANQGSEA. CDR3 nucleotide sequence: TGCAGCGTTGAGCTAGCGGGAGAGGCTGAGCAGTTCTTC. Translated, it gives CSVELAGEAEQFF.

J is TRBJ2-3 and V is TRBV29-1; TRBD2 agrees at 9 bases. The V gene's germline CDR1 is SQVTM and CDR2 ANQGSEA. The CDR3 runs 16 residues. Germline trimming cut 7 bases from V and 5 bases from J; bases unmatched to any gene: 16. CDR3 in amino acids: CSARGSTSGRQDTQYF. DNA of the CDR3: TGCAGCGCCCGAGGGTCAACTAGCGGGCGACAAGATACGCAGTATTTT.

This clonotype appeared a single time. The chain couples TRBV18 to TRBJ2-7; 9 bases agree with TRBD1. CDR3 length: 15 residues. Germline assignment: CDR1 KGHSH and CDR2 LQKENI. Trimming at V came to 3 bases and at J to 4 bases, leaving 7 bases not matched to a gene. The CDR3 protein is CASSPQDRGIYEQYF. CDR3 nucleotide sequence: TGTGCCAGCTCACCCCAGGACAGGGGAATATACGAGCAGTACTTC.

A single count supports this clonotype. V and J are TRBV10-2 and TRBJ1-2; D possibly corresponds to TRBD1 (6 bases). Germline V CDR1 and CDR2: WSHSY, SAAADI. Between the trimmed V and J ends, which lost 5 bases and 3 bases, there was a span of 7 bases. The CDR3 runs 12 residues. The CDR3: CASSSGDYGYTF. CDR3 in DNA: TGCGCCAGCAGTTCAGGGGACTATGGCTACACCTTC.

This sequence joins TRBV30 and TRBJ2-3; TRBD1 is a possible D gene (5 bases). The germline V and J ends were trimmed by 0 bases and 6 bases, with 10 bases remaining between them. CDR1 is GTSNPN, CDR2 SVGIG, per germline (reference sequence). The CDR3 is made up of 13 amino acids. CDR3 sequence: CAWSVRRADTQYF. The CDR3 nucleotides read TGTGCCTGGAGTGTCCGCAGGGCTGATACGCAGTATTTT.

This chain joins TRBV5-4 and TRBJ1-2; a weak D match, TRBD1 (6 bases). Germline lookup yields CDR1 SGHNT and CDR2 YYREEE (reference sequence). There are 14 residues in the CDR3. V was clipped by 2 bases and J by 4 bases, with 12 bases between them. CDR3 region: CASSLSGVGYGYTF. CDR3 nucleotides: TGTGCCAGCAGCTTATCAGGGGTAGGCTATGGCTACACCTTC.

The V gene is TRBV6-5, the J gene TRBJ1-1; D gene unclear. This CDR3 spans 17 amino acids. V was trimmed by 2 bases and J by 3 bases, leaving 19 bases between them. The V gene's germline CDR1 is MNHEY and CDR2 SVGAGI. The CDR3 here is CASSYDLEGRWDTEAFF. The CDR3 coding sequence is TGTGCCAGCAGTTACGATTTAGAGGGTCGGTGGGACACTGAAGCTTTCTTT.

This chain connects TRBV20-1 to TRBJ2-7; 8 bases line up with TRBD2. The CDR3 loop spans 13 amino acids. Trimming at V came to 4 bases and at J to 2 bases, leaving 4 bases not matched to a gene. From germline, CDR1 is DFQATT and CDR2 SNEGSKA (reference sequence). CDR3 residues: CSATTSGPYEQYF. The CDR3 DNA is TGCAGTGCTACAACTAGCGGACCCTACGAGCAGTACTTC.

This clonotype has only one observation. This rearrangement joins TRBV11-2 to TRBJ1-1; D remains ambiguous. Germline assignment: CDR1 SGHAT and CDR2 FQNNGV. Trimming cost V 0 bases and J 6 bases, with 11 bases left between them. This CDR3 contains 14 residues. CDR3 loop: CASSLDRWAAEAFF. CDR3 bases: TGTGCCAGCAGCTTAGATCGATGGGCGGCTGAAGCTTTCTTT.

This clonotype was recorded once. This chain links TRBV11-2 with TRBJ2-3, with D maybe TRBD2 (7 bases). The CDR3 loop spans 16 amino acids. Germline lookup yields CDR1 SGHAT and CDR2 FQNNGV. V was pared by 5 bases and J by 2 bases, with 17 bases between. The CDR3 sequence: CASSPRGAGDTDTQYF. The CDR3, as DNA: TGTGCCAGCAGCCCGAGGGGGGCGGGAGACACAGATACGCAGTATTTT.

The gene calls are TRBV2 and TRBJ1-1; 11 positions agree with TRBD1. Germline V gene lookup returns CDR1 SNHLY and CDR2 FYNNEI. There are 15 residues in the CDR3. The V segment lost 6 bases and the J segment 4 bases; nucleotides outside the gene matches: 7. CDR3 in DNA: TGTGCCAGCAGCCCCTGGACAGGGGGCTTCACTGAAGCTTTCTTT. Translating gives CASSPWTGGFTEAFF.

The J gene is TRBJ1-1, the V gene TRBV12-3 or TRBV12-4; TRBD1 matches at 8 bases. The CDR3 length is 14 residues. V shed 5 bases, J shed 1 base, and the junction held 3 bases outside the gene matches. DNA for the CDR3: TGTGCCAGCAGTAGGACAGGGTGGAACACTGAAGCTTTCTTT. Translated, it gives CASSRTGWNTEAFF.

The genes are TRBV3-1 and TRBJ2-5, with 13 positions matching TRBD2. With V trimmed by 4 bases and J by 2 bases, 4 bases remained unmatched. CDR3 size: 16 residues. Germline-derived CDR1 and CDR2 are LGHDT and YNNKEL (reference sequence). CDR3 residues: CASSPGLAGWQETQYF. The CDR3 bases are TGTGCCAGCAGCCCGGGACTAGCGGGATGGCAAGAGACCCAGTACTTC.

This chain uses TRBV6-5 with TRBJ1-1; 9 bases agree with TRBD1. This CDR3 region has 17 residues. The V segment lost 0 bases and the J segment 2 bases; nucleotides outside the gene matches: 7. The germline V gene has CDR1 MNHEY and CDR2 SVGAGI. The CDR3 DNA is TGTGCCAGCAGTTACTCCGGGACAGGGATCGGAAACACTGAAGCTTTCTTT. Translation gives CASSYSGTGIGNTEAFF.

This rearrangement joins TRBV7-8 to TRBJ2-5; perhaps TRBD2 as D (6 bases). The CDR3 spans 14 residues. Germline CDR1 and CDR2: SGHVS and FQNEAQ. The V gene lost 5 bases and the J gene lost 4 bases, with 14 bases spanning the gap. The CDR3 reads CASSLRRRGETQYF. CDR3 nucleotides: TGTGCCAGCAGCCTCCGTAGGAGGGGAGAGACCCAGTACTTC.

The CDR3 sequence is CASSPGLASDEQYF. The CDR3 DNA reads TGTGCCAGCAGCCCGGGACTAGCTTCCGACGAGCAGTACTTC. This chain connects TRBV7-3 to TRBJ2-7, with 9 bases fitting TRBD2. Germline-derived CDR1 and CDR2 are SGHTA and FQGTGA. The CDR3 is 14 residues long. V was clipped by 5 bases and J by 5 bases; unmatched bases: 7.

The V call is TRBV28, the J call TRBJ1-1; D remains ambiguous. V shed 2 bases and J shed 8 bases, with 9 bases lying between them. This CDR3 has 12 residues. Germline-derived CDR1 and CDR2 are MDHEN and SYDVKM. The chain's CDR3 is CASSLRLTEAFF. The CDR3 DNA reads as TGTGCCAGCAGTTTAAGGCTCACCGAAGCTTTCTTT.

The V call is TRBV6-5, the J call TRBJ2-3, with 11 bases fitting TRBD2. Germline V gene data show CDR1 as MNHEY and CDR2 as SVGAGI. Germline trimming cut 3 bases from V and 4 bases from J; bases unmatched to any gene: 9. CDR3 length equals 17 residues. The CDR3 nucleotides read TGTGCCAGCAGTTATCCGACTAGCGGGAAGGGGGCAGATACGCAGTATTTT. Its protein is CASSYPTSGKGADTQYF.

This chain links TRBV18 with TRBJ2-7, with D possibly TRBD1 on 5 matching bases. V lost 1 base, J lost 0 bases, and 7 bases lay in between. In germline, CDR1 is KGHSH, CDR2 LQKENI. This CDR3 spans 14 amino acids. CDR3 nucleotide sequence: TGTGCCAGCTCACCACAGACAGCCTCCTACGAGCAGTACTTC. As protein: CASSPQTASYEQYF.

The count of this clonotype is one. The chain carries TRBV30 and TRBJ1-2; 7 bases are a match to TRBD1. V shed 5 bases and J 7 bases; nucleotides not matched to a gene: 16. CDR3 length: 15 residues. Germline CDR1 is GTSNPN and CDR2 is SVGIG (reference sequence). CDR3 nucleotides: TGTGCCTGGGGAATCCCGGACAGGCTTCGAGGTGGCTACACCTTC. Translating gives CAWGIPDRLRGGYTF.

The chain has TRBV19 and TRBJ2-5; 7 positions match TRBD1. V shed 3 bases and J 4 bases; nucleotides not matched to a gene: 5. Germline V gives CDR1 LNHDA, CDR2 SQIVND (reference sequence). CDR3 length: 14 amino acids. CDR3 nucleotides: TGTGCCAGTAGTATCGTAGGGGGCCCAGAGACCCAGTACTTC. This sequence encodes CASSIVGGPETQYF.

A note on this clonotype: A read error may produce the germline difference seen at one junction end. The V and J genes are TRBV9 and TRBJ1-5; 8 bases are shared with TRBD1. Germline-derived CDR1 and CDR2 are SGDLS and YYNGEE. CDR3 length equals 17 residues. The chain's CDR3 is CASSVAGTGISHQPQHF. The CDR3, as DNA: TGTGCCAGCAGCGTAGCGGGGACAGGTATTAGCCATCAGCCCCAGCATTTT. The whole variable domain, remainder taken from reference TRBV9 and TRBJ1-5, is DSGVTQTPKHLITATGQRVTLRCSPRSGDLSVYWYQQSLDQGLQFLIQYYNGEERAKGNILERFSAQQFPDLHSELNLSSLELGDSALYFCASSVAGTGISHQPQHFGDGTRLSIL.

The chain has TRBV6-8 and TRBJ1-3, with 7 bases matching TRBD1. Germline V gene data show CDR1 as MNHGY and CDR2 as SAAAGT. V shed 8 bases, J shed 0 bases, and the junction held 13 bases outside the gene matches. This CDR3 has 17 amino acids. CDR3 DNA: TGTGCCAGCCCCAGACAGGGTAGAGGGGCCTCTGGAAACACCATATATTTT. It yields the protein CASPRQGRGASGNTIYF.

V and J are TRBV4-1 and TRBJ2-5; D is possibly TRBD2 (5 bases). CDR3 length: 16 residues. Trimming removed 1 base from V and 5 bases from J, with 17 bases in between. Germline loops: CDR1 MGHRA, CDR2 YSYEKL. The CDR3 DNA sequence: TGCGCCAGCAGCCAAGTGAATCTACTAGTGCACGAGACCCAGTACTTC. Protein sequence: CASSQVNLLVHETQYF.

The rearrangement links TRBV9 to TRBJ2-1; 7 bases match TRBD2. The CDR3 is 15 residues long. CDR1 and CDR2 from the germline V gene are SGDLS and YYNGEE. Losses at the gene ends were 0 bases for V and 3 bases for J; bases not matched to a gene: 3. This CDR3 is CASSVGLADYNEQFF. Here the CDR3 DNA reads TGTGCCAGCAGCGTAGGGCTAGCGGACTACAATGAGCAGTTCTTC.

Only one count was recorded for this clonotype. The chain links TRBV5-4 to TRBJ2-5; D is possibly TRBD2 (5 bases). V lost 0 bases and J lost 5, with 11 bases in between. CDR3 length equals 14 residues. Per the germline V gene, CDR1 is SGHNT and CDR2 is YYREEE (reference sequence). Written as DNA, the CDR3 is TGTGCCAGCAGCTTGGCGGGCGGACTGGAGACCCAGTACTTC. This encodes CASSLAGGLETQYF.

As concerns this clonotype: One end of the junction varies from germline; a read error may be responsible. This chain joins TRBV12-3 or TRBV12-4 and TRBJ2-4; D might be TRBD2 (5 bases). The CDR3 is 15 amino acids. CDR3 DNA: TGTGCCAGCAGTTTACTGAATCTAGCCAAAAACATTCAGGACTTC. Translation gives CASSLLNLAKNIQDF.

The genes are TRBV2 and TRBJ1-2, with D tentatively TRBD1 (6 bases). CDR3 length: 15 residues. V gave up 6 bases and J gave up 7 bases, with 21 bases separating them. Germline CDR1 reads SNHLY; CDR2 reads FYNNEI. CDR3 residues: CASSRLTGNESGYTF. In nucleotides, the CDR3 is TGTGCCAGCAGCCGACTTACAGGGAACGAAAGTGGCTACACCTTC.

The rearrangement joins TRBV6-2 or TRBV6-3 to TRBJ2-1; D may be TRBD2 (5 bases). The CDR3 totals 16 residues. With 5 bases removed from V and 2 bases from J, the gap between germline ends came to 16 bases. Per germline, CDR1 MNHEY and CDR2 SVGEGT. CDR3 loop: CASSLQWTGAYNEQFF. The CDR3 DNA sequence: TGTGCCAGCAGTCTACAATGGACTGGGGCCTACAATGAGCAGTTCTTC.